This TCR beta chain was sequenced during a study of T-cell reconstitution after alpha-beta-depleted transplantation in children. Overall study results and limits: Expanded graft clones numbering several hundred reportedly gave rise to alpha-beta T cells about two months after transplant. After transplant, high TCRbeta diversity at day 60 in some patients arose from surviving recipient T cells and thymic progenitors. The authors attributed T-cell counts and diversity one year after transplant mostly to newly produced T cells.

This clonotype has only a few counts. Its antigen remains unidentified. The TCRbeta library was prepared with unique molecular identifiers. TCRdb ran MiXCR on the PCR reads and lists one entry per CDR3 protein. The sample records hundreds of thousands of distinct CDR3 sequences, 20% to 30% being singletons. The CDR3 totals 15 residues. With 5 bases clipped from V and 2 bases from J, the junction kept 8 bases outside the gene matches. Germline V gene sequence: CDR1 SSHAT, CDR2 FNYEAQ (reference sequence). This TCR came from a female patient between 2 and 15 years old who had a stem cell transplant for congenital amegakaryocytic thrombocytopenia, so the T cells may come from the graft donor. This sample comprised PBMCs, mostly from graft donor cells, obtained 360 days after TCRalphabeta/CD19-depleted stem cell transplant. This chain joins TRBV7-7 and TRBJ2-5, with TRBD2 identical over 7 bases. The CDR3 loop reads CASSERDFLQETQYF. As DNA, the CDR3 is TGTGCCAGCAGCGAGCGGGACTTCCTTCAAGAGACCCAGTACTTC. The variable domain in full, completed from reference TRBV7-7 and TRBJ2-5, reads GAGVSQSPRYKVTKRGQDVTLRCDPISSHATLYWYQQALGQGPEFLTYFNYEAQPDKSGLPSDRFSAERPEGSISTLTIQRTEQRDSAMYRCASSERDFLQETQYFGPGTRLLVL.